The T cell receptor (beta chain) under discussion was sequenced for a study of CD8+ T cells in alopecia areata. Sample treatment: oral pan-JAK inhibitor, 5-10 mg twice daily. The ends lost 0 bases at V and 10 bases at J; junction bases unmatched: 4. The germline V gene encodes CDR1 SGHVS and CDR2 FQNEAQ. The CDR3 runs to 14 residues. This clone was seen only a few times. Reverse transcribed after extraction, RNA yielded cDNA as the sequencing template. This table comes from immunoSEQ multiplex PCR, and its TCRdb copy is limited to in-frame clones, with some not included. The table shows approximately 100,000 clones, with 55% to 75% occurring only once.

The receptor's source is a human donor with alopecia areata. The chain couples TRBV7-8 to TRBJ2-3; 10 positions match TRBD2. The source material was CD8+ T cells sorted from blood, sampled between weeks 55 and 70, from a patient treated with tofacitinib. CDR3 nucleotide sequence: TGTGCCAGCAGCTTAGCGTCTAGCGGGAGCCCGCAGTATTTT. Protein: CASSLASSGSPQYF.